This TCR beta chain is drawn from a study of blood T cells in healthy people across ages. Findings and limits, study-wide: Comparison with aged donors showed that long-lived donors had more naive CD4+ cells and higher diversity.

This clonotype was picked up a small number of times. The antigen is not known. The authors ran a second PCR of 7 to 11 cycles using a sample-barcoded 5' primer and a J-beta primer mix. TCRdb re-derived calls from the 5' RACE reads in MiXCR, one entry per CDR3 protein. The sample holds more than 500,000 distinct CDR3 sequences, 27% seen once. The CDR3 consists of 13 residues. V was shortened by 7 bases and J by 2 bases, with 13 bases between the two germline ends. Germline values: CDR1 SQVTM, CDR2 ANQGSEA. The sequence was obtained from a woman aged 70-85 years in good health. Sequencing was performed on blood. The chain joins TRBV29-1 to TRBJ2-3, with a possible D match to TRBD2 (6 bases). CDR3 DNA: TGCAGCGGCCTAGCGCCTTACACAGATACGCAGTATTTT. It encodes CSGLAPYTDTQYF.